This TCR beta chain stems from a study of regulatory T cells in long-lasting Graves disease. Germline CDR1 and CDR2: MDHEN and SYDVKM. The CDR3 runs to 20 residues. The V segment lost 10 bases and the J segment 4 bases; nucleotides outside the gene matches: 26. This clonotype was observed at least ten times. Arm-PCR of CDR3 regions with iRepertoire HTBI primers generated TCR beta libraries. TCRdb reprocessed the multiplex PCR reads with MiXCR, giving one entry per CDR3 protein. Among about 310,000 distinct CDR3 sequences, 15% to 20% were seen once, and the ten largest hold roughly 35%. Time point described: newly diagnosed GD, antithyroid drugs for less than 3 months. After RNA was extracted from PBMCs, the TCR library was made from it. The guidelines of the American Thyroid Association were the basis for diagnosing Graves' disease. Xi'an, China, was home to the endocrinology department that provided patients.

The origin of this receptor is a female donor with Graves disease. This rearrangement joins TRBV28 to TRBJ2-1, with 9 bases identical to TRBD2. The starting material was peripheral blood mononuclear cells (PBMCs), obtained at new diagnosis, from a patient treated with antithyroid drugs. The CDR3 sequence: CATRQGPKLAGGRQYNEQFF. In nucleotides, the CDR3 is TGTGCCACTCGGCAGGGGCCGAAACTAGCGGGCGGTCGACAGTACAATGAGCAGTTCTTC.